Below, 14 T cell receptor beta chains from the same sample are listed, as sequenced in a study of cytomegalovirus exposure and HLA in healthy donors. PCR primers comprised 60 Vbeta and 13 Jbeta primers. Produced via immunoSEQ multiplex PCR; TCRdb's table is partial and in-frame only. The sample has 85,000 to 130,000 clones; roughly 70% are singletons. The sample was PBMCs. The source of these receptors is a male donor in good health and CMV-seropositive.

The genes are TRBV7-2 and TRBJ2-5, with 14 bases fitting TRBD2. The CDR3 has 19 amino acids. Germline V CDR1 and CDR2: SGHTA, FQGNSA. Trimming cost V 5 bases and J 4 bases; bases outside gene matches: 15. The CDR3: CASSRTGTSGGTWGETQYF. In DNA, the CDR3 is TGTGCCAGCAGCCGGACCGGGACTAGCGGGGGAACTTGGGGAGAGACCCAGTACTTC.

The gene calls are TRBV25-1 and TRBJ1-1; 11 positions agree with TRBD1. The CDR3 has 15 residues. Germline CDR1 is MGHDK and CDR2 is SYGVNS. V dropped 11 bases and J dropped 4; count of bases not matched to a gene: 12. The CDR3 DNA is TGTGCCGCGGTGCGCATAGGGACAGGGGGCACTGAAGCTTTCTTT. Translation: CAAVRIGTGGTEAFF.

J is TRBJ1-1 and V is TRBV11-1; 7 bases map to TRBD1. The V gene end was trimmed by 2 bases and the J gene end by 3 bases; junction bases not matched to a gene: 3. Germline V gene data show CDR1 as SGHAT and CDR2 as FQDESV (reference sequence). CDR3 length: 14 amino acids. The CDR3 region has the DNA TGTGCCAGCAGCTTACAGGGGGGCGACACTGAAGCTTTCTTT. This translates into CASSLQGGDTEAFF.

V gene TRBV7-3 combines with J gene TRBJ2-1, with 8 bases aligning to TRBD2. Trimming cost V 5 bases and J 6 bases; bases outside gene matches: 6. The CDR3 loop spans 14 amino acids. Germline CDR1 SGHTA, CDR2 FQGTGA. The CDR3 bases are TGTGCCAGCAGCCGAACCGGGACTAGCAATGAGCAGTTCTTC. Encoded protein: CASSRTGTSNEQFF.

The V call is TRBV25-1, the J call TRBJ2-2, with 9 bases lining up with TRBD2. The CDR3 has 15 residues. Germline V lookup: CDR1 MGHDK, CDR2 SYGVNS. V lost 5 bases, J lost 5 bases, and 6 bases stayed unmatched. The CDR3 loop is CASSRSSGTTGELFF. The CDR3 DNA reads TGTGCCAGCAGTAGGTCTAGCGGGACGACCGGGGAGCTGTTTTTT. Using reference TRBV25-1 and TRBJ2-2 for the parts outside the CDR3, the full variable domain is EADIYQTPRYLVIGTGKKITLECSQTMGHDKMYWYQQDPGMELHLIHYSYGVNSTEKGDLSSESTVSRIRTEHFPLTLESARPSHTSQYLCASSRSSGTTGELFFGEGSRLTVL.

This chain connects TRBV19 to TRBJ1-1; the match to TRBD1 covers 8 bases. The CDR3 is made up of 14 amino acids. Trimming cost V 5 bases and J 0 bases; bases outside gene matches: 2. The germline V gene encodes CDR1 LNHDA and CDR2 SQIVND (reference sequence). Here the CDR3 DNA reads TGTGCCAGTAGTCTCAGGGGGCTGAACACTGAAGCTTTCTTT. As protein: CASSLRGLNTEAFF.

The genes are TRBV9 and TRBJ2-5, with a possible D match to TRBD1 (6 bases). The CDR3 is made up of 15 amino acids. Trimming shortened V by 0 bases and J by 4 bases, and 13 bases separated the two germline ends. Germline CDR1 SGDLS, CDR2 YYNGEE. CDR3: CASSVAGTPPETQYF. CDR3 nucleotide sequence: TGTGCCAGCAGCGTAGCCGGGACACCCCCAGAGACCCAGTACTTC. Combining the CDR3 with reference TRBV9 and TRBJ2-5 gives the whole variable domain DSGVTQTPKHLITATGQRVTLRCSPRSGDLSVYWYQQSLDQGLQFLIQYYNGEERAKGNILERFSAQQFPDLHSELNLSSLELGDSALYFCASSVAGTPPETQYFGPGTRLLVL.

The rearrangement joins TRBV19 to TRBJ2-7, with TRBD1 matching over 9 bases. The CDR3 length is 14 residues. Germline loops: CDR1 LNHDA, CDR2 SQIVND (reference sequence). V trimming: 6 bases; J trimming: 6 bases; junction bases outside the gene matches: 9. CDR3 sequence: CASSQGTGLIEQYF. The CDR3 DNA sequence: TGTGCCAGTAGCCAAGGGACAGGGCTGATCGAGCAGTACTTC.

The chain uses TRBV11-2 and TRBJ2-2, with TRBD2 matching over 8 bases. CDR3 length equals 16 residues. The V gene end was trimmed by 3 bases and the J gene end by 5 bases; junction bases not matched to a gene: 8. Germline assignment: CDR1 SGHAT and CDR2 FQNNGV. The CDR3 region is CASSFTQRERTGELFF. In DNA, the CDR3 is TGTGCCAGCAGCTTTACCCAGCGGGAGAGAACCGGGGAGCTGTTTTTT.

The chain couples TRBV15 to TRBJ2-2; 7 bases are shared with TRBD1. The CDR3 has 16 residues. The V gene's germline CDR1 is LNHNV and CDR2 YYDKDF (reference sequence). V lost 1 base to trimming and J lost 1 base; unmatched junction nucleotides: 3. The CDR3: CATSRGTGRNTGELFF. In DNA form, the CDR3 reads TGTGCCACCAGCAGAGGGACAGGCCGGAACACCGGGGAGCTGTTTTTT.

The chain has TRBV9 and TRBJ1-2, with D maybe TRBD1 (6 bases). Germline V gives CDR1 SGDLS, CDR2 YYNGEE. The CDR3 spans 15 residues. The V and J ends lost 4 bases and 3 bases respectively, with 16 bases between them. CDR3 coding DNA: TGTGCCAGCAGCCCCCTATGGGGACAAGACTATGGCTACACCTTC. Its translation: CASSPLWGQDYGYTF. Full variable domain (missing parts from reference TRBV9 and TRBJ1-2): DSGVTQTPKHLITATGQRVTLRCSPRSGDLSVYWYQQSLDQGLQFLIQYYNGEERAKGNILERFSAQQFPDLHSELNLSSLELGDSALYFCASSPLWGQDYGYTFGSGTRLTVV.

The V gene is TRBV10-3, the J gene TRBJ2-1; 9 bases are shared with TRBD2. Germline CDR1 ENHRY, CDR2 SYGVKD. This CDR3 spans 14 amino acids. V lost 10 bases, J lost 8 bases, and 12 bases stayed unmatched. The CDR3 region has the DNA TGTGCCACCCAGTTGGGACTAGCTTATGATGAGCAGTTCTTC. Translation: CATQLGLAYDEQFF.

The chain uses TRBV11-2 and TRBJ2-3, with 8 bases fitting TRBD2. This CDR3 region has 14 residues. V shed 5 bases, J shed 3 bases, and the junction held 4 bases outside the gene matches. Germline V gene lookup returns CDR1 SGHAT and CDR2 FQNNGV. DNA of the CDR3: TGTGCCAGCAGCCAGCGGGAGATAACAGATACGCAGTATTTT. It yields the protein CASSQREITDTQYF.

This sequence joins TRBV7-9 and TRBJ2-7, with TRBD1 identical over 7 bases. The CDR3 loop spans 14 amino acids. V was pared by 5 bases and J by 3 bases, with 7 bases of the junction left unmatched. The germline V gene encodes CDR1 SEHNR and CDR2 FQNEAQ (reference sequence). The CDR3 sequence: CASSAWDRDYEQYF. The CDR3 DNA is TGTGCCAGCAGCGCTTGGGACAGAGACTACGAGCAGTACTTC.